Following are 5 T cell receptor beta chains from one sample sequenced in a study of blood T cells in healthy people across ages. For the second PCR, which ran for roughly 6 to 12 cycles, a sample-barcoded 5' primer and a J-beta primer mix were used. From the 5' RACE reads, TCRdb called clonotypes with MiXCR, one entry per CDR3 protein. The data show some 1.7 million distinct CDR3 sequences, 25% to 30% seen once. Sequencing was done on a sample of blood. The source of these receptors is a woman in her twenties or thirties in good health.

The gene calls are TRBV29-1 and TRBJ1-2; D ambiguous. Trimming removed 6 bases at V and 8 bases at J, with 13 bases between. CDR1 is SQVTM, CDR2 ANQGSEA, per germline. CDR3 size: 11 residues. The CDR3 is CSVLGLRGYTF. CDR3 in DNA: TGCAGCGTCCTGGGCCTGAGAGGCTACACCTTC.

The rearrangement links TRBV20-1 to TRBJ2-5; 12 nucleotides agree with TRBD2. The CDR3 has 14 residues. V lost 0 bases to trimming and J lost 9 bases; unmatched junction nucleotides: 5. CDR1 and CDR2 from the germline V gene are DFQATT and SNEGSKA (reference sequence). The DNA of the CDR3 is TGCAGTGCTAGAGATACCCCTAGCGGGGGGGCCCAGTACTTC. Translating gives CSARDTPSGGAQYF.

This clonotype was picked up a small number of times. This chain joins TRBV29-1 and TRBJ2-7; a possible D gene is TRBD2 (6 bases). CDR3 length equals 14 residues. V lost 3 bases to trimming and J lost 0 bases, with 12 bases between them. Germline loops: CDR1 SQVTM, CDR2 ANQGSEA. CDR3 DNA sequence: TGCAGCGTTGAGTATGGGAGGAGCTCCTACGAGCAGTACTTC. Translated: CSVEYGRSSYEQYF.

This chain links TRBV7-8 with TRBJ2-1, with 7 bases fitting TRBD2. The CDR3 totals 14 residues. Germline CDR1 is SGHVS and CDR2 is FQNEAQ. The junction had 6 bases not matched to a gene; V was cut back by 5 bases and J by 5 bases. The CDR3 DNA reads as TGTGCCAGCAGCGTCGGACTAGATAACAATGAGCAGTTCTTC. Its translation: CASSVGLDNNEQFF.

The gene calls are TRBV27 and TRBJ1-2; D gene uncertain. V was cut by 5 bases and J by 4 bases, with 8 bases left in between. Germline CDR1 and CDR2: MNHEY and SMNVEV (reference sequence). The CDR3 extends over 12 amino acids. The CDR3 DNA follows: TGTGCCAGCAGTGAGATGGCCTATGGCTACACCTTC. As protein: CASSEMAYGYTF.